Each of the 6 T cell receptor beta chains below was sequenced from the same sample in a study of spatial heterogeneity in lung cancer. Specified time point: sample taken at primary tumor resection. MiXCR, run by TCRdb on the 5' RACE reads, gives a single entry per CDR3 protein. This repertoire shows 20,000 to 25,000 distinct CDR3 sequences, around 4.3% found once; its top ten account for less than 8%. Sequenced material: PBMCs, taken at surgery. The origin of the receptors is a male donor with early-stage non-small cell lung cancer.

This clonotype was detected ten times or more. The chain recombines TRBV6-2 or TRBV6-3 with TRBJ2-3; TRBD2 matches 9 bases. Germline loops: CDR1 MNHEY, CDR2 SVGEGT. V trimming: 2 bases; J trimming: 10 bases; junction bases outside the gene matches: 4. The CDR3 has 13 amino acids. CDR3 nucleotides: TGTGCCAGCAGTTACCCTAGCGGGACACCGCAGTATTTT. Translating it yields CASSYPSGTPQYF.

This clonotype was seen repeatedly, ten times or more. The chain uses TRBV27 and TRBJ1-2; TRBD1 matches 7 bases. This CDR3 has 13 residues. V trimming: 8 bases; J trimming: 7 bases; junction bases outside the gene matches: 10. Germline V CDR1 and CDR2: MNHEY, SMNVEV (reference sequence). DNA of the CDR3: TGTGCCAGCGCCTACGACAGGGCCCGTGGCTACACCTTC. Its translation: CASAYDRARGYTF.

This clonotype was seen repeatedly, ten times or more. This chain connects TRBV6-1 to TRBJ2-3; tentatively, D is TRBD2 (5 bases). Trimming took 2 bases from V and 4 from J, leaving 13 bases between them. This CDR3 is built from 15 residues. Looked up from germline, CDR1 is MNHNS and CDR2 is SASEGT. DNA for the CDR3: TGTGCCAGCAGTGAACCTGAGGGTAGCTCAGATACGCAGTATTTT. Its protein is CASSEPEGSSDTQYF.

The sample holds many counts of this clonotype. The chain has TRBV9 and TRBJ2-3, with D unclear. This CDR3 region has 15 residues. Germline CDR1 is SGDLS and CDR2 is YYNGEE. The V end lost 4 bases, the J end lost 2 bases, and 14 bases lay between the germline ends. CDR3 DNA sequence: TGTGCCAGCAGCCATAGTGCAGGTAACACAGATACGCAGTATTTT. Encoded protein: CASSHSAGNTDTQYF. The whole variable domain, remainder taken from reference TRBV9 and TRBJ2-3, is DSGVTQTPKHLITATGQRVTLRCSPRSGDLSVYWYQQSLDQGLQFLIQYYNGEERAKGNILERFSAQQFPDLHSELNLSSLELGDSALYFCASSHSAGNTDTQYFGPGTRLTVL.

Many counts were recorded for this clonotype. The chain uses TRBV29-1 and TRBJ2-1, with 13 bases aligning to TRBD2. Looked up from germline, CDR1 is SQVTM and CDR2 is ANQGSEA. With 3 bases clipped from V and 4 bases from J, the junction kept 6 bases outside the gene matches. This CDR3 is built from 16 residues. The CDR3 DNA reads TGCAGCGTTGATGAGGGGACTAGCGGGACTTACAATGAGCAGTTCTTC. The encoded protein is CSVDEGTSGTYNEQFF.

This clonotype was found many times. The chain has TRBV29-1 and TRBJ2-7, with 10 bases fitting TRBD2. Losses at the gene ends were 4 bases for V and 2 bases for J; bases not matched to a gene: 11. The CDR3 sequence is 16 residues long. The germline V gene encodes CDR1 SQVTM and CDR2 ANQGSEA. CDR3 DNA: TGCAGCGTTGGTCCTAGCGGGGGACGAAACCCCTACGAGCAGTACTTC. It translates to CSVGPSGGRNPYEQYF.